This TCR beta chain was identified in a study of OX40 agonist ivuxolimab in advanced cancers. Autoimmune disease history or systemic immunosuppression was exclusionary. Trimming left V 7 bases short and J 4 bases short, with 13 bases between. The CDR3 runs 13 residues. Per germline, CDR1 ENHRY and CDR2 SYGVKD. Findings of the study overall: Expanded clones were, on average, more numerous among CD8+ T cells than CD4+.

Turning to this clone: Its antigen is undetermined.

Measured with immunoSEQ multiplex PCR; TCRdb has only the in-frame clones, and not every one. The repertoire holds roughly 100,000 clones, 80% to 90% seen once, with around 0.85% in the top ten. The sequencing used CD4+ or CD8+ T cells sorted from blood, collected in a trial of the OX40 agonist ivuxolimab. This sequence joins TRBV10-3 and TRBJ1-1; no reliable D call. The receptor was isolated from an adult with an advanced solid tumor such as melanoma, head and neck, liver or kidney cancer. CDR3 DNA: TGTGCCATCAACACCCCCCCCAGCACTGAAGCTTTCTTT. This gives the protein CAINTPPSTEAFF.